The 21 T cell receptor beta chains below come from one sample, sequenced in a study of T cell repertoires in cytomegalovirus infection. One entry per CDR3 protein results from TCRdb running MiXCR on the reads. The data hold about 920,000 distinct CDR3 sequences, with approximately 31% observed a single time. For these receptors, no antigen is known. Here the sequenced sample was cultured CD8+ T cells from PBMCs, taken from culture after CMV antigen stimulation. These receptors all come from a human donor in good health (CMV status not recorded). Some clones in this sample may be carry-over from other donors' samples.

This clonotype was seen only once. Compared with germline, one end of the junction differs, possibly owing to a read error. The chain recombines TRBV7-6 with TRBJ2-2, with 7 bases identical to TRBD1. The CDR3 sequence is 13 residues long. Germline-derived CDR1 and CDR2 are SGHVS and FNYEAQ. The CDR3 reads CASSTGESGELFF. The CDR3 DNA reads as TGTGCTAGCAGTACAGGGGAGTCGGGGGAGCTGTTTTTT.

This clonotype was seen at least ten times. The V gene is TRBV6-1, the J gene TRBJ2-3, with 16 nucleotides matching TRBD2. Germline lookup yields CDR1 MNHNS and CDR2 SASEGT. After removal of 6 bases from V and 4 bases from J, the junction contained 4 bases not matched to a gene. This CDR3 spans 16 amino acids. CDR3 coding DNA: TGTGCCAGCAGGGGACTAGCGGGGGGGCCCCCAGATACGCAGTATTTT. This gives the protein CASRGLAGGPPDTQYF.

The V and J genes are TRBV28 and TRBJ2-3; D is uncertain. The CDR3 extends over 14 amino acids. Between the trimmed V and J ends, which lost 7 bases and 6 bases, there was a span of 17 bases. Germline CDR1 reads MDHEN; CDR2 reads SYDVKM. The CDR3 DNA reads TGTGCCAGCATTTCACGTCAAGGAAAGGATACGCAGTATTTT. Protein sequence: CASISRQGKDTQYF.

The rearrangement uses TRBV11-1 and TRBJ2-5, with D tentatively TRBD2 (5 bases). V lost 8 bases to trimming and J lost 5 bases, with 21 bases between them. The germline V gene encodes CDR1 SGHAT and CDR2 FQDESV (reference sequence). The CDR3 has 15 residues. The CDR3 coding sequence is TGTGCCAGCCGGTCCGGGGTGGCCTATCCGGAGACCCAGTACTTC. Translated, it gives CASRSGVAYPETQYF. Combining the CDR3 with reference TRBV11-1 and TRBJ2-5 gives the whole variable domain EAEVAQSPRYKITEKSQAVAFWCDPISGHATLYWYRQILGQGPELLVQFQDESVVDDSQLPKDRFSAERLKGVDSTLKIQPAELGDSAMYLCASRSGVAYPETQYFGPGTRLLVL.

The V gene is TRBV6-6, the J gene TRBJ2-7; TRBD2 aligns across 8 bases. The germline V gene has CDR1 MNHNY and CDR2 SVGAGI (reference sequence). Germline trimming cut 2 bases from V and 0 bases from J; bases unmatched to any gene: 3. The CDR3 runs to 15 residues. The CDR3 reads CASSYATSGSYEQYV. The CDR3, as DNA: TGTGCCAGCAGTTACGCCACTAGCGGCTCCTACGAGCAGTACGTC.

This clonotype was found a few times. The rearrangement links TRBV6-5 to TRBJ1-1, with unresolved D. The CDR3 consists of 15 residues. Trimming left V 0 bases short and J 1 base short, with 9 bases between. Germline assignment: CDR1 MNHEY and CDR2 SVGAGI. CDR3 protein: CASSYSSTGNTEAFF. In DNA form, the CDR3 reads TGTGCCAGCAGTTACTCGTCTACGGGGAACACTGAAGCTTTCTTT.

A few counts support this clonotype. This sequence joins TRBV4-2 and TRBJ2-7; D perhaps matches TRBD1 (6 bases). This CDR3 has 16 residues. Germline-derived CDR1 and CDR2 are LGHNA and YNFKEQ. Between the trimmed V and J ends, which lost 0 bases and 4 bases, there was a span of 16 bases. CDR3 region: CASSQENTGYGYEQYF. As DNA, the CDR3 is TGTGCCAGCAGCCAAGAAAACACAGGGTATGGATACGAGCAGTACTTC.

A few counts support this clonotype. The CDR3 region has the DNA TGTGCCAGCGGTTTGAGGGGGCGCCAAGAGACCCAGTACTTC. Amino acid sequence: CASGLRGRQETQYF. The chain joins TRBV5-4 to TRBJ2-5, with TRBD1 matching over 7 bases. V was pared by 7 bases and J by 1 base, with 7 bases of the junction left unmatched. CDR3 size: 14 residues. CDR1 is SGHNT, CDR2 YYREEE, per germline (reference sequence).

This chain links TRBV28 with TRBJ2-1; 9 bases are shared with TRBD2. Germline V lookup: CDR1 MDHEN, CDR2 SYDVKM. The CDR3 extends over 12 amino acids. CDR3 residues: CVSGGPYNEQFF. In DNA form, the CDR3 reads TGTGTTAGCGGGGGCCCGTACAATGAGCAGTTCTTC.

The chain is built from TRBV6-1 and TRBJ2-3, with TRBD1 matching over 8 bases. CDR1 and CDR2 from the germline V gene are MNHNS and SASEGT. Trimming at V came to 4 bases and at J to 4 bases, leaving 7 bases not matched to a gene. The CDR3 sequence is 15 residues long. As DNA, the CDR3 is TGTGCCAGCAGTGGGGCAGGGGGCGTCCCAGATACGCAGTATTTT. It specifies CASSGAGGVPDTQYF.

The chain employs TRBV7-9 and TRBJ2-1, with 8 bases lining up with TRBD1. Germline CDR1 and CDR2: SEHNR and FQNEAQ (reference sequence). The CDR3 loop spans 12 amino acids. The junction had 5 bases not matched to a gene; V was cut back by 1 base and J by 15 bases. CDR3 region: CASSLDYRGMFF. The CDR3 DNA follows: TGTGCCAGCAGCTTAGACTACAGGGGGATGTTCTTC. The entire variable domain, with the rest obtained from reference TRBV7-9 and TRBJ2-1, is as follows: DTGVSQNPRHKITKRGQNVTFRCDPISEHNRLYWYRQTLGQGPEFLTYFQNEAQLEKSRLLSDRFSAERPKGSFSTLEIQRTEQGDSAMYLCASSLDYRGMFFGPGTRLTVL.

The sample holds many counts of this clonotype. V gene TRBV27 combines with J gene TRBJ1-6; no clear D. The germline V and J ends were trimmed by 6 bases and 4 bases, with 10 bases remaining between them. CDR1 is MNHEY, CDR2 SMNVEV, per germline (reference sequence). This CDR3 has 14 amino acids. Written as DNA, the CDR3 is TGTGCCAGCAGCTTAGCTGGTTATAATTCACCCCTCCACTTT. Amino acid sequence: CASSLAGYNSPLHF.

This clonotype was found a few times. The chain combines TRBV10-3 with TRBJ1-1; D possibly corresponds to TRBD1 (6 bases). Germline assignment: CDR1 ENHRY and CDR2 SYGVKD. Trimming removed 2 bases at V and 11 bases at J, with 9 bases between. The CDR3 consists of 11 residues. The DNA for the CDR3 is TGTGCCATCAGTGAGACAGGGAGGGCTTTCTTT. As protein: CAISETGRAFF.

This clonotype was recorded a few times. The chain couples TRBV4-2 to TRBJ1-4; D might be TRBD1 (5 bases). The CDR3 sequence is 14 residues long. CDR1 and CDR2 from the germline V gene are LGHNA and YNFKEQ. V was cut by 1 base and J by 6 bases, with 9 bases left in between. The CDR3 sequence is CASSQVPRDEKLFF. The DNA of the CDR3 is TGTGCCAGCAGCCAAGTCCCCAGGGATGAAAAACTGTTTTTT.

This clonotype was recorded once. The chain joins TRBV29-1 to TRBJ1-1; no definite D call. The germline V and J ends were trimmed by 4 bases and 7 bases, with 4 bases remaining between them. This CDR3 comprises 9 residues. Germline V gene sequence: CDR1 SQVTM, CDR2 ANQGSEA. CDR3 sequence reads: CSVGDEAFF. In DNA, the CDR3 is TGCAGCGTTGGTGATGAAGCTTTCTTT.

This clonotype was detected a few times. This chain uses TRBV3-1 with TRBJ1-1, with D possibly being TRBD1 (5 bases). Germline V gene lookup returns CDR1 LGHDT and CDR2 YNNKEL (reference sequence). The CDR3 totals 16 residues. Trimming shortened V by 0 bases and J by 0 bases, and 11 bases separated the two germline ends. CDR3 residues: CASSQDFMGLNTEAFF. CDR3 nucleotide sequence: TGTGCCAGCAGCCAAGATTTTATGGGACTGAACACTGAAGCTTTCTTT.

This clonotype was seen many times. The chain combines TRBV7-8 with TRBJ2-5; D unresolved. With 1 base removed from V and 5 bases from J, the gap between germline ends came to 11 bases. Germline V gives CDR1 SGHVS, CDR2 FQNEAQ. The length of the CDR3 is 14 residues. The CDR3 protein is CASSLVRLGETQYF. The CDR3, as DNA: TGTGCCAGCAGCTTAGTGAGGTTAGGGGAGACCCAGTACTTC.

V and J are TRBV2 and TRBJ1-5; tentatively, D is TRBD1 (6 bases). CDR1 is SNHLY and CDR2 is FYNNEI in the germline V gene. The CDR3 runs to 16 residues. The V end was cut by 8 bases, the J end by 6 bases, with 23 bases between. The chain's CDR3 is CASLGIDRLGSQPQHF. CDR3 DNA sequence: TGTGCCAGCCTAGGGATCGACAGGTTGGGAAGTCAGCCCCAGCATTTT. The entire variable domain, with the rest obtained from reference TRBV2 and TRBJ1-5, is as follows: EPEVTQTPSHQVTQMGQEVILRCVPISNHLYFYWYRQILGQKVEFLVSFYNNEISEKSEIFDDQFSVERPDGSNFTLKIRSTKLEDSAMYFCASLGIDRLGSQPQHFGDGTRLSIL.

This clonotype was detected only a few times. This chain connects TRBV12-3 or TRBV12-4 to TRBJ2-1, with 15 bases fitting TRBD2. V was pared by 5 bases and J by 12 bases, with 14 bases of the junction left unmatched. The CDR3 is 17 amino acids. The CDR3 DNA follows: TGTGCCAGCAGTACGGGGACTAGCGGGGGGTTTTACATAGGGCAGTTCTTC. Its protein product is CASSTGTSGGFYIGQFF.

The chain combines TRBV25-1 with TRBJ1-5; the D is unclear. V shed 2 bases and J shed 9 bases, with 5 bases lying between them. The CDR3 extends over 11 amino acids. Germline V lookup: CDR1 MGHDK, CDR2 SYGVNS. In nucleotides, the CDR3 is TGTGCCAGCAGTGAAGGAGGGCCCCAGCATTTT. This translates into CASSEGGPQHF.

This clonotype has more than one count but fewer than ten. V is TRBV12-3 or TRBV12-4 and J is TRBJ2-1; D uncertain. The CDR3 extends over 13 amino acids. V shed 10 bases and J shed 7 bases, with 17 bases lying between them. The CDR3 sequence: CATVRPGWNEQFF. CDR3 sequence (DNA): TGTGCCACCGTACGCCCAGGCTGGAATGAGCAGTTCTTC.